This T cell receptor beta chain appears in the sequencing data of a study of T cell responses to AZD1222 COVID-19 vaccine. The study, taken as a whole, reports: Unmutated variant regions are reportedly targeted by nearly half of spike-specific TCRs. With dominance at 160-218 and 743-854, vaccine-associated CD4 TCRs spanned spike. Clonal diversity was possibly underestimated; the donors were predominantly white British and more often female.

Germline CDR1 reads LNHDA; CDR2 reads SQIVND (reference sequence). The CDR3 loop spans 13 amino acids. V shed 6 bases and J 3 bases; nucleotides not matched to a gene: 3. As to this clone: Its specificity is not known.

The repertoire was sequenced with immunoSEQ multiplex PCR; TCRdb's copy has only in-frame clones and lacks some. The sample contains about 130,000 clones, approximately 93% of which appear only once. The receptor comes from an adult in good health. The source material was peripheral blood, sampled on day 0 of AZD1222 vaccination. This rearrangement joins TRBV19 to TRBJ1-1; 8 nucleotides match TRBD1. The CDR3 sequence is CASSRGLYTEAFF. The CDR3 DNA reads TGTGCCAGTAGCAGGGGGCTGTACACTGAAGCTTTCTTT. Full variable domain (missing parts from reference TRBV19 and TRBJ1-1): DGGITQSPKYLFRKEGQNVTLSCEQNLNHDAMYWYRQDPGQGLRLIYYSQIVNDFQKGDIAEGYSVSREKKESFPLTVTSAQKNPTAFYLCASSRGLYTEAFFGQGTRLTVV.